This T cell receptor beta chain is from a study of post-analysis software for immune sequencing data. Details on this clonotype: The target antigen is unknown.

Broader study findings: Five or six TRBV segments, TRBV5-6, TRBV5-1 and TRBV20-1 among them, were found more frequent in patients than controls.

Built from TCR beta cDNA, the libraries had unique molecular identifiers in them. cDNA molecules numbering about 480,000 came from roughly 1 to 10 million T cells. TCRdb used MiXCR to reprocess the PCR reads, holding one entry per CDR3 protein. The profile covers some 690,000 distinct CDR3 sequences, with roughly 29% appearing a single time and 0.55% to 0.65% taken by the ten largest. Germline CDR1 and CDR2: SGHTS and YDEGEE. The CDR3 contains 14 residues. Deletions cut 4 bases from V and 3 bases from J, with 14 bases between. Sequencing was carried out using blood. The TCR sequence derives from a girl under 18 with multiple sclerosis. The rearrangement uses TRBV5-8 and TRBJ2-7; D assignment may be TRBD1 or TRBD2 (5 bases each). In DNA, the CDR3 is TGTGCCAGCAGCCCTCTTGGGGGATACTACGAGCAGTACTTC. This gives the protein CASSPLGGYYEQYF.